A single sample is the source of the 26 T cell receptor beta chains below, sequenced in a study of blood T cell repertoires in COVID-19. Generated by immunoSEQ multiplex PCR, the TCRdb table keeps only in-frame clones and is missing some. The data hold about 200,000 clones, with 80% to 90% observed a single time. The material sequenced was PBMCs or T cells enriched from blood (not recorded which). The receptors shown here come from a woman aged 40 to 50 with acute COVID-19.

The rearrangement joins TRBV18 to TRBJ2-5; 7 nucleotides match TRBD2. The trim removed 3 bases at V and 1 base at J, leaving 5 bases unmatched. Germline CDR1 is KGHSH and CDR2 is LQKENI. The CDR3 consists of 15 residues. The CDR3 sequence: CASSPGAGTQETQYF. The CDR3 nucleotides are TGTGCCAGCTCACCGGGAGCGGGGACCCAAGAGACCCAGTACTTC.

The J gene is TRBJ2-1, the V gene TRBV11-3, with 9 bases aligning to TRBD2. Germline V CDR1 and CDR2: SGHNT, YENEEA. Losses at the gene ends were 5 bases for V and 9 bases for J; bases not matched to a gene: 26. CDR3 length: 20 residues. The CDR3 reads CASSKYPGALAGPQGVEQFF. The DNA of the CDR3 is TGTGCCAGCAGCAAATACCCTGGGGCGCTAGCGGGACCTCAGGGGGTTGAGCAGTTCTTC. Looking up the rest from reference TRBV11-3 and TRBJ2-1 gives the full variable domain: EAGVVQSPRYKIIEKKQPVAFWCNPISGHNTLYWYLQNLGQGPELLIRYENEEAVDDSQLPKDRFSAERLKGVDSTLKIQPAELGDSAVYLCASSKYPGALAGPQGVEQFFGPGTRLTVL.

This clone has more than one count but fewer than ten. The V call is TRBV18, the J call TRBJ2-1; the match to TRBD1 covers 7 bases. The V gene's germline CDR1 is KGHSH and CDR2 LQKENI. The CDR3 covers 13 residues. V shed 5 bases, J shed 7 bases, and the junction held 5 bases outside the gene matches. In DNA, the CDR3 is TGTGCCAGCTCAGCGACAGGGTTGAATGAGCAGTTCTTC. This translates into CASSATGLNEQFF.

V usage is TRBV5-1 and J usage is TRBJ2-3; D gene uncertain. Per germline, CDR1 SGHRS and CDR2 YFSETQ. V was trimmed by 2 bases and J by 3 bases, leaving 7 bases between them. This CDR3 has 13 amino acids. The CDR3 spells CASSFQITDTQYF. The CDR3 nucleotides are TGCGCCAGCAGCTTCCAGATTACAGATACGCAGTATTTT.

This rearrangement joins TRBV28 to TRBJ2-4, with 8 bases matching TRBD1. The CDR3 is 15 residues long. The V and J ends lost 5 bases and 8 bases, in that order; junction bases with no gene match: 11. The germline V gene encodes CDR1 MDHEN and CDR2 SYDVKM. The CDR3 sequence is CASSGTGPSGDIQYF. The CDR3 region has the DNA TGTGCCAGCAGTGGGACAGGACCGAGCGGAGACATTCAGTACTTC.

The gene calls are TRBV27 and TRBJ2-7, with 8 bases aligning to TRBD1. The germline gives CDR1 MNHEY, CDR2 SMNVEV (reference sequence). The CDR3 runs 12 residues. V was pared by 8 bases and J by 6 bases, with 6 bases of the junction left unmatched. The DNA of the CDR3 is TGTGCCAGCCGACAGGGGATTGGCGAGCAGTACTTC. Translated, it gives CASRQGIGEQYF.

The V and J genes are TRBV2 and TRBJ2-1; 7 bases match TRBD2. The CDR3 spans 14 residues. Unmatched junction bases numbered 6, after V lost 1 base and J lost 9 bases. CDR1 and CDR2 from the germline V gene are SNHLY and FYNNEI. CDR3 in amino acids: CASSEVGGRGEQFF. The CDR3 nucleotides are TGTGCCAGCAGTGAAGTGGGAGGGAGGGGTGAGCAGTTCTTC.

The chain couples TRBV19 to TRBJ2-1; perhaps TRBD1 as D (6 bases). In germline, CDR1 is LNHDA, CDR2 SQIVND (reference sequence). This CDR3 spans 14 amino acids. The V gene lost 10 bases and the J gene lost 6 bases, with 19 bases spanning the gap. CDR3 sequence: CATVWGPSSNEQFF. CDR3 sequence (DNA): TGTGCCACGGTCTGGGGGCCGTCTAGCAATGAGCAGTTCTTC.

This clone has a handful of counts. DNA for the CDR3: TGTGCCAGCAGCGGACATAAGAGCTACACCTTC. It is translated as CASSGHKSYTF. V gene TRBV6-2 or TRBV6-3 combines with J gene TRBJ1-2, with D perhaps matching TRBD1 (5 bases). Germline V gene lookup returns CDR1 MNHEY and CDR2 SVGEGT. Deletions cut 6 bases from V and 9 bases from J, with 11 bases between. CDR3 size: 11 residues.

This chain uses TRBV2 with TRBJ2-4; D ambiguous. The V and J ends lost 7 bases and 0 bases respectively, with 13 bases between them. The germline CDR1 and CDR2 sequences are SNHLY and FYNNEI. The CDR3 has 15 residues. CDR3 DNA sequence: TGTGCCAGCACCCTATCAGCGATAGCCAAAAACATTCAGTACTTC. This codes for CASTLSAIAKNIQYF. Drawing the rest from reference TRBV2 and TRBJ2-4, the complete variable domain is EPEVTQTPSHQVTQMGQEVILRCVPISNHLYFYWYRQILGQKVEFLVSFYNNEISEKSEIFDDQFSVERPDGSNFTLKIRSTKLEDSAMYFCASTLSAIAKNIQYFGAGTRLSVL.

Turning to this clone: The identical CDR3 is also encoded by other nucleotide sequences in the sample. V usage is TRBV27 and J usage is TRBJ1-1; possible D gene TRBD1, 5 bases. V was cut by 2 bases and J by 0 bases, with 7 bases left in between. Germline CDR1 is MNHEY and CDR2 is SMNVEV (reference sequence). CDR3 length: 14 amino acids. As DNA, the CDR3 is TGTGCCAGCAGTTTAGGGGCTTTGAACACTGAAGCTTTCTTT. Encoded protein: CASSLGALNTEAFF.

The V gene is TRBV19, the J gene TRBJ2-7, with D tentatively TRBD1 (5 bases). CDR1 is LNHDA and CDR2 is SQIVND in the germline V gene (reference sequence). Trimming removed 1 base from V and 5 bases from J, with 15 bases in between. This CDR3 contains 15 residues. The CDR3 sequence is CASSIGLGKGNEQYF. The CDR3 DNA is TGTGCCAGTAGTATAGGCTTGGGCAAGGGGAACGAGCAGTACTTC.

This clone was picked up a small number of times. The chain carries TRBV16 and TRBJ2-3, with 8 bases lining up with TRBD2. Germline CDR1 reads KGHSY; CDR2 reads FQNENV. J lost 1 base, V lost 2 bases, and 2 bases had no gene match. The CDR3 extends over 15 amino acids. CDR3 protein: CASSQQLAGTDTQYF. CDR3 nucleotide sequence: TGTGCCAGCAGCCAACAACTAGCGGGCACAGATACGCAGTATTTT.

The V call is TRBV19, the J call TRBJ1-5; no firm D call. The CDR3 has 12 residues. Trimming took 6 bases from V and 9 from J, leaving 12 bases between them. CDR1 is LNHDA, CDR2 SQIVND, per germline (reference sequence). The CDR3 sequence is CASSFSPGPQHF. The CDR3 bases are TGTGCCAGTAGCTTCTCTCCGGGGCCCCAGCATTTT.

V and J are TRBV3-1 (or the pseudogene TRBV3-2) and TRBJ1-6; 11 bases line up with TRBD1. V shed 1 base, J shed 7 bases, and the junction held 3 bases outside the gene matches. Germline CDR1 and CDR2: LGHDT and YNNKEL (reference sequence). There are 16 residues in the CDR3. The DNA of the CDR3 is TGTGCCAGCAGCCAAGGGACAGGGGGCGGGAATTCACCCCTCCACTTT. Amino acid sequence: CASSQGTGGGNSPLHF.

The chain employs TRBV5-1 and TRBJ2-3, with TRBD1 matching 8 bases. The trim removed 0 bases at V and 6 bases at J, leaving 6 bases unmatched. Per germline, CDR1 SGHRS and CDR2 YFSETQ. The CDR3 spans 15 residues. The CDR3 protein is CASSLVQGARDTQYF. CDR3 sequence (DNA): TGCGCCAGCAGCTTGGTCCAGGGGGCGCGGGATACGCAGTATTTT. Drawing the rest from reference TRBV5-1 and TRBJ2-3, the complete variable domain is KAGVTQTPRYLIKTRGQQVTLSCSPISGHRSVSWYQQTPGQGLQFLFEYFSETQRNKGNFPGRFSGRQFSNSRSEMNVSTLELGDSALYLCASSLVQGARDTQYFGPGTRLTVL.

The V gene is TRBV19, the J gene TRBJ2-6; TRBD2 matches 8 bases. CDR1 is LNHDA and CDR2 is SQIVND in the germline V gene (reference sequence). This CDR3 region has 19 residues. Trimming took 8 bases from V and 1 from J; bases not matched to a gene: 16. The CDR3 coding sequence is TGTGCCAGTTCCACGGGGGGGATCAGTCCCACTTCTGGGGCCAACGTCCTGACTTTC. Residues: CASSTGGISPTSGANVLTF.

The genes are TRBV12-3 or TRBV12-4 and TRBJ1-2; unclear D gene. The germline V and J ends were trimmed by 3 bases and 4 bases, with 6 bases remaining between them. CDR3 size: 12 residues. The CDR3 region has the DNA TGTGCCAGCAGTTTTAGAGGCTATGGCTACACCTTC. Amino acids: CASSFRGYGYTF.

The chain employs TRBV9 and TRBJ2-7; 8 bases are shared with TRBD2. Germline-derived CDR1 and CDR2 are SGDLS and YYNGEE. The CDR3 sequence is 15 residues long. Trimming took 4 bases from V and 7 from J; bases not matched to a gene: 13. The CDR3 DNA reads as TGTGCCAGCAGCTCCCAGGGAGCGGGAGTGAAAGAGCAGTACTTC. The encoded protein is CASSSQGAGVKEQYF.

The V gene is TRBV7-6, the J gene TRBJ2-7, with a possible D match to TRBD1 (5 bases). Germline V gene data show CDR1 as SGHVS and CDR2 as FNYEAQ. Trimming left V 4 bases short and J 0 bases short, with 16 bases between. This CDR3 has 16 amino acids. CDR3 amino acids: CASSSSRGPYSYEQYF. The CDR3 DNA reads TGTGCCAGCAGCTCTTCTAGGGGCCCTTACTCCTACGAGCAGTACTTC. Together with reference TRBV7-6 and TRBJ2-7, the CDR3 gives the full variable domain: GAGVSQSPRYKVTKRGQDVALRCDPISGHVSLYWYRQALGQGPEFLTYFNYEAQQDKSGLPNDRFSAERPEGSISTLTIQRTEQRDSAMYRCASSSSRGPYSYEQYFGPGTRLTVT.

The chain joins TRBV2 to TRBJ2-1, with 8 bases lining up with TRBD1. This CDR3 has 15 residues. With V trimmed by 6 bases and J by 1 base, 5 bases remained unmatched. The germline V gene encodes CDR1 SNHLY and CDR2 FYNNEI. The CDR3 bases are TGTGCCAGCAGAGCTACAGGGGGGTCCTACAATGAGCAGTTCTTC. Its protein is CASRATGGSYNEQFF. Drawing the rest from reference TRBV2 and TRBJ2-1, the complete variable domain is EPEVTQTPSHQVTQMGQEVILRCVPISNHLYFYWYRQILGQKVEFLVSFYNNEISEKSEIFDDQFSVERPDGSNFTLKIRSTKLEDSAMYFCASRATGGSYNEQFFGPGTRLTVL.

The V and J genes are TRBV3-1 (or the pseudogene TRBV3-2) and TRBJ1-2; 8 bases are shared with TRBD1. This CDR3 is built from 14 residues. CDR1 and CDR2 (germline): LGHDT, YNNKEL (reference sequence). With V trimmed by 2 bases and J by 8 bases, 7 bases remained unmatched. This CDR3 reads CASSQKQGAGGYTF. The CDR3 nucleotides are TGTGCCAGCAGCCAAAAGCAGGGGGCCGGGGGCTACACCTTC.

The V and J genes are TRBV6-8 and TRBJ2-7; D possibly corresponds to TRBD1 (5 bases). V was trimmed by 4 bases and J by 3 bases, leaving 16 bases between them. CDR3 size: 15 residues. From germline, CDR1 is MNHGY and CDR2 SAAAGT. CDR3 bases: TGTGCCAGCAGTTCCTCTAGGGGTCCTAGCTACGAGCAGTACTTC. Translated, it gives CASSSSRGPSYEQYF.

The J gene is TRBJ1-2, the V gene TRBV28; the D is unclear. The germline V gene has CDR1 MDHEN and CDR2 SYDVKM. Trimming removed 2 bases at V and 0 bases at J, with 7 bases between. The CDR3 sequence is 14 residues long. Here the CDR3 reads CASSLDPANYGYTF. For the CDR3, the DNA is TGTGCCAGCAGTTTAGATCCGGCTAACTATGGCTACACCTTC.

The rearrangement uses TRBV7-2 and TRBJ1-1; 10 bases are shared with TRBD1. Trimming removed 3 bases from V and 2 bases from J; junction bases left unmatched: 3. There are 15 residues in the CDR3. The germline gives CDR1 SGHTA, CDR2 FQGNSA. DNA for the CDR3: TGTGCCAGCAGCTTTCGACAGGGGGCTAACACTGAAGCTTTCTTT. Translation gives CASSFRQGANTEAFF.

The chain couples TRBV4-2 to TRBJ2-1, with no clear D. Germline V gene lookup returns CDR1 LGHNA and CDR2 YNFKEQ. Between the trimmed V and J ends, which lost 3 bases and 5 bases, there was a span of 11 bases. The CDR3 contains 14 residues. The CDR3 loop reads CASSQRQINNEQFF. DNA for the CDR3: TGTGCCAGCAGCCAGCGGCAGATCAACAATGAGCAGTTCTTC.